The 17 T cell receptor beta chains below come from one sample, sequenced in a study of radiotherapy plus CTLA-4 blockade in lung cancer. Repertoires were generated with immunoSEQ multiplex PCR, while TCRdb's copy carries only in-frame clones and drops some. Altogether approximately 90,000 clones are present, roughly 85% being singletons, with the ten largest covering over 0.75%. The sequenced sample was peripheral blood, obtained from a patient treated with radiotherapy plus ipilimumab. These receptors originate from a human donor with non-small cell lung cancer who had stable disease on radiotherapy plus ipilimumab.

The chain combines TRBV27 with TRBJ1-4; a weak D match, TRBD1 (6 bases). From germline, CDR1 is MNHEY and CDR2 SMNVEV (reference sequence). The V gene lost 6 bases and the J gene lost 9 bases, with 11 bases spanning the gap. This CDR3 is 12 amino acids long. DNA of the CDR3: TGTGCCAGCAGGGGGGCGGGGCAAAAACTGTTTTTT. Translated: CASRGAGQKLFF.

The chain employs TRBV6-6 and TRBJ2-7; 9 bases are shared with TRBD1. With V trimmed by 10 bases and J by 4 bases, 8 bases remained unmatched. Germline V CDR1 and CDR2: MNHNY, SVGAGI (reference sequence). The length of the CDR3 is 13 residues. The CDR3 DNA follows: TGTGCCACTTTACAGGGGGCGCGGTACGAGCAGTACTTC. It is translated as CATLQGARYEQYF.

The chain uses TRBV28 and TRBJ2-7; TRBD1 agrees at 9 bases. Trimming took 3 bases from V and 10 from J; bases not matched to a gene: 7. Germline CDR1 reads MDHEN; CDR2 reads SYDVKM. The CDR3 runs 13 residues. The CDR3 region is CASSFNTGGAQYF. The CDR3 region has the DNA TGTGCCAGCAGTTTCAACACAGGGGGCGCCCAGTACTTC.

The chain combines TRBV7-2 with TRBJ2-3, with TRBD2 as a possible D gene (7 bases). The CDR3 is 13 amino acids. V was cut by 5 bases and J by 5 bases, with 11 bases left in between. Per germline, CDR1 SGHTA and CDR2 FQGNSA. The CDR3 reads CASSRGGGDTQYF. DNA of the CDR3: TGTGCCAGCAGCCGGGGAGGGGGAGATACGCAGTATTTT. The full variable domain, its missing parts supplied by reference TRBV7-2 and TRBJ2-3, is GAGVSQSPSNKVTEKGKDVELRCDPISGHTALYWYRQSLGQGLEFLIYFQGNSAPDKSGLPSDRFSAERTGGSVSTLTIQRTQQEDSAVYLCASSRGGGDTQYFGPGTRLTVL.

This clone was seen only a few times. In nucleotides, the CDR3 is TGTGCCAGTAGTATAGCCGGAGGGGGCTACACCTTC. This gives the protein CASSIAGGGYTF. The genes are TRBV19 and TRBJ1-2; the D is unclear. The CDR3 covers 12 residues. Germline lookup yields CDR1 LNHDA and CDR2 SQIVND (reference sequence). The V end was cut by 1 base, the J end by 8 bases, with 8 bases between.

The chain employs TRBV2 and TRBJ2-5, with 10 bases identical to TRBD2. Germline V gene sequence: CDR1 SNHLY, CDR2 FYNNEI. The CDR3 has 14 residues. V lost 6 bases to trimming and J lost 11 bases; unmatched junction nucleotides: 12. The chain's CDR3 is CASRKAGGGLEQYF. CDR3 in DNA: TGTGCCAGCAGAAAAGCGGGAGGGGGGCTGGAGCAGTACTTC. Full variable domain (outside the CDR3, taken from reference TRBV2 and TRBJ2-5): EPEVTQTPSHQVTQMGQEVILRCVPISNHLYFYWYRQILGQKVEFLVSFYNNEISEKSEIFDDQFSVERPDGSNFTLKIRSTKLEDSAMYFCASRKAGGGLEQYFGPGTRLLVL.

The rearrangement joins TRBV7-2 to TRBJ1-6; a possible D gene is TRBD1 (5 bases). Deletions cut 5 bases from V and 0 bases from J, with 11 bases between. CDR3 length equals 16 residues. Germline CDR1 is SGHTA and CDR2 is FQGNSA. Here the CDR3 DNA reads TGTGCCAGCAGCGCACGACAGAGCTCCTATAATTCACCCCTCCACTTT. Its protein product is CASSARQSSYNSPLHF.

The V gene is TRBV2, the J gene TRBJ2-1; TRBD1 aligns across 9 bases. Losses at the gene ends were 5 bases for V and 7 bases for J; bases not matched to a gene: 6. The CDR3 totals 14 residues. In germline, CDR1 is SNHLY, CDR2 FYNNEI. CDR3 in amino acids: CASSLQGALNEQFF. CDR3 nucleotide sequence: TGTGCCAGCAGTTTACAGGGGGCGCTTAATGAGCAGTTCTTC. The complete variable domain, with remaining parts taken from reference TRBV2 and TRBJ2-1, reads EPEVTQTPSHQVTQMGQEVILRCVPISNHLYFYWYRQILGQKVEFLVSFYNNEISEKSEIFDDQFSVERPDGSNFTLKIRSTKLEDSAMYFCASSLQGALNEQFFGPGTRLTVL.

The chain recombines TRBV12-2 with TRBJ2-4. TRBV12-2 is given as a pseudogene. The CDR3 totals 14 residues. The CDR3 sequence: CASRLGRAENIQYF. DNA for the CDR3: TGTGCAAGTCGCTTAGGTAGGGCAGAAAACATTCAGTACTTC.

This sequence joins TRBV5-6 and TRBJ1-1; 9 bases agree with TRBD1. V shed 3 bases and J 6 bases; nucleotides not matched to a gene: 12. The length of the CDR3 is 16 residues. The germline gives CDR1 SGHDT, CDR2 YYEEEE. The chain's CDR3 is CASSSRDREYTAEAFF. The CDR3 DNA sequence: TGTGCCAGCAGCTCCCGGGACAGGGAATATACGGCTGAAGCTTTCTTT.

The V gene is TRBV15, the J gene TRBJ1-2; D perhaps matches TRBD1 (5 bases). The germline CDR1 and CDR2 sequences are LNHNV and YYDKDF (reference sequence). The CDR3 length is 17 residues. Trimming pared 0 bases from V and 4 bases from J, leaving 18 bases between. CDR3 coding DNA: TGTGCCACCAGCAGAGATGATCGGGGCGCCGACATCTATGGCTACACCTTC. It codes for CATSRDDRGADIYGYTF. Drawing the rest from reference TRBV15 and TRBJ1-2, the complete variable domain is DAMVIQNPRYQVTQFGKPVTLSCSQTLNHNVMYWYQQKSSQAPKLLFHYYDKDFNNEADTPDNFQSRRPNTSFCFLDIRSPGLGDTAMYLCATSRDDRGADIYGYTFGSGTRLTVV.

This chain joins TRBV5-1 and TRBJ1-1; TRBD1 aligns across 10 bases. There are 14 residues in the CDR3. In germline, CDR1 is SGHRS, CDR2 YFSETQ. The ends lost 2 bases at V and 4 bases at J; junction bases unmatched: 2. CDR3 region: CASSFRTGGTEAFF. The CDR3, as DNA: TGCGCCAGCAGCTTTAGGACAGGGGGCACTGAAGCTTTCTTT.

The V and J genes are TRBV9 and TRBJ2-5; tentatively, D is TRBD2 (5 bases). CDR1 is SGDLS, CDR2 YYNGEE, per germline. V gave up 0 bases and J gave up 5 bases, with 17 bases separating them. The CDR3 sequence is 16 residues long. The CDR3 protein is CASSVASGGMGETQYF. In DNA form, the CDR3 reads TGTGCCAGCAGCGTAGCTTCAGGAGGTATGGGGGAGACCCAGTACTTC.

This chain connects TRBV28 to TRBJ2-7; D is uncertain. The CDR3 length is 13 residues. CDR1 is MDHEN, CDR2 SYDVKM, per germline. V lost 3 bases and J 2 bases, leaving 8 bases between the germline ends. CDR3 nucleotide sequence: TGTGCCAGCAGTTTGGGCAGAACCTACGAGCAGTACTTC. It encodes CASSLGRTYEQYF. Looking up the rest from reference TRBV28 and TRBJ2-7 gives the full variable domain: DVKVTQSSRYLVKRTGEKVFLECVQDMDHENMFWYRQDPGLGLRLIYFSYDVKMKEKGDIPEGYSVSREKKERFSLILESASTNQTSMYLCASSLGRTYEQYFGPGTRLTVT.

This chain connects TRBV6-6 to TRBJ1-2; 7 bases are a match to TRBD1. CDR3 length: 14 amino acids. Germline V gene lookup returns CDR1 MNHNY and CDR2 SVGAGI (reference sequence). The trim removed 6 bases at V and 6 bases at J, leaving 10 bases unmatched. CDR3 sequence (DNA): TGTGCCAGCAGAACCGGGACAGCAACGCATGGCTACACCTTC. Protein sequence: CASRTGTATHGYTF.

The rearrangement uses TRBV7-9 and TRBJ2-1; 12 bases align to TRBD2. V lost 5 bases to trimming and J lost 5 bases; unmatched junction nucleotides: 1. In germline, CDR1 is SEHNR, CDR2 FQNEAQ (reference sequence). The CDR3 spans 14 residues. The CDR3, as DNA: TGTGCCAGCAGCAGGACTAGCGGGGACAATGAGCAGTTCTTC. Residues: CASSRTSGDNEQFF. Drawing the rest from reference TRBV7-9 and TRBJ2-1, the complete variable domain is DTGVSQNPRHKITKRGQNVTFRCDPISEHNRLYWYRQTLGQGPEFLTYFQNEAQLEKSRLLSDRFSAERPKGSFSTLEIQRTEQGDSAMYLCASSRTSGDNEQFFGPGTRLTVL.

DNA of the CDR3: TGTGCCAGCAGCCCCCTGGAGGGACAGGGGGTTGATGAGCAGTTCTTC. Its translation is CASSPLEGQGVDEQFF. The chain links TRBV9 to TRBJ2-1; 11 bases are shared with TRBD1. Germline trimming cut 4 bases from V and 8 bases from J; bases unmatched to any gene: 11. The CDR3 extends over 16 amino acids. Germline loops: CDR1 SGDLS, CDR2 YYNGEE.